A single sample is the source of the 21 T cell receptor beta chains below, sequenced in a study of T cells in Graves' hyperthyroidism and ophthalmopathy. Amplified regions were TCR beta CDR3 sequences from RNA transcripts. The HTBI primer set was used in a first-round RT-PCR of the TCR CDR3. One entry per CDR3 protein results from TCRdb running MiXCR on the multiplex PCR reads. The data show around 800,000 distinct CDR3 sequences, with around 38% seen just once and about 9% held by the top ten. Sequenced sample: blood. All receptors come from a man younger than 30 with Graves' hyperthyroidism.

At least ten counts were recorded for this clonotype. V and J are TRBV6-6 and TRBJ1-5, with a possible D match to TRBD1 (5 bases). V was trimmed by 9 bases and J by 6 bases, leaving 12 bases between them. The length of the CDR3 is 12 residues. Germline-derived CDR1 and CDR2 are MNHNY and SVGAGI (reference sequence). Here the CDR3 DNA reads TGTGCCAGTCTGGGGGACGGTCAGCCCCAGCATTTT. Encoded protein: CASLGDGQPQHF.

The J gene is TRBJ1-5, the V gene TRBV19; 8 positions agree with TRBD1. The germline CDR1 and CDR2 sequences are LNHDA and SQIVND (reference sequence). The V and J ends lost 5 bases and 4 bases, in that order; junction bases with no gene match: 13. CDR3 length: 17 residues. CDR3 sequence: CASSPRTGRGPNQPQHF. The CDR3 nucleotides are TGTGCCAGTAGTCCACGGACAGGGAGGGGGCCAAATCAGCCCCAGCATTTT.

The chain employs TRBV7-2 and TRBJ2-2; 11 nucleotides match TRBD1. The V gene end was trimmed by 5 bases and the J gene end by 5 bases; junction bases not matched to a gene: 4. Germline V CDR1 and CDR2: SGHTA, FQGNSA. The CDR3 is 15 amino acids. CDR3 sequence: CASSRGQGETGELFF. In DNA, the CDR3 is TGTGCCAGCAGCCGGGGACAGGGGGAAACCGGGGAGCTGTTTTTT.

This clonotype was found many times. The chain employs TRBV20-1 and TRBJ1-4; D remains unclear. Germline CDR1 DFQATT, CDR2 SNEGSKA (reference sequence). This CDR3 spans 12 amino acids. V was pared by 5 bases and J by 4 bases, with 8 bases between. The CDR3 DNA reads TGCAGTGCTTCCGACCTTAATGAAAAACTGTTTTTT. Translating it yields CSASDLNEKLFF.

This clonotype has only a few counts. The chain carries TRBV7-9 and TRBJ1-5; D gene ambiguous. Germline assignment: CDR1 SEHNR and CDR2 FQNEAQ (reference sequence). The CDR3 contains 18 residues. Trimming removed 1 base at V and 2 bases at J, with 18 bases between. The CDR3 region is CASSLGYPDRGGNQPQHF. DNA of the CDR3: TGTGCCAGCAGCTTAGGTTATCCTGATCGAGGTGGCAATCAGCCCCAGCATTTT.

This clonotype was observed a handful of times. V gene TRBV5-1 combines with J gene TRBJ1-1; tentatively, D is TRBD1 (5 bases). Germline CDR1 is SGHRS and CDR2 is YFSETQ. There are 16 residues in the CDR3. Trimming stripped 0 bases from V and 2 bases from J, with 14 bases between. The CDR3 region has the DNA TGCGCCAGCAGCTTGGCAGGGTCCGGACTTAACACTGAAGCTTTCTTT. Protein sequence: CASSLAGSGLNTEAFF.

Regarding this clonotype: One end of the junction is discordant with germline, which a read error may explain. The rearrangement uses TRBV9 and TRBJ1-1; TRBD1 aligns across 10 bases. CDR3 length equals 18 residues. Per the germline V gene, CDR1 is SGDLS and CDR2 is YYNGEE. The CDR3: CACSVGRGQGGMNTEAFF. CDR3 DNA: TGTGCCTGCAGCGTAGGCCGAGGACAGGGGGGGATGAACACTGAAGCTTTCTTT.

This clonotype was found many times. The V gene is TRBV7-9, the J gene TRBJ2-5, with 9 bases identical to TRBD2. The CDR3 is 16 amino acids. Trimming took 0 bases from V and 2 from J; bases not matched to a gene: 4. From germline, CDR1 is SEHNR and CDR2 FQNEAQ (reference sequence). The CDR3 DNA reads as TGTGCCAGCAGCTTAGCGGAGCGGGGGGCACAAGAGACCCAGTACTTC. Translation: CASSLAERGAQETQYF.

Points on this clonotype: Possible read error: a much larger clone is one base away. V is TRBV24-1 and J is TRBJ2-2; TRBD2 might be the D (6 bases). Germline CDR1 and CDR2: KGHDR and SFDVKD. The CDR3 is 14 residues long. The CDR3 DNA is TGTGCCACCAGTGACTCTTCCCGGGGCGGGGAGCTGTCTTTT. This gives the protein CATSDSSRGGELSF.

This rearrangement joins TRBV12-3 or TRBV12-4 to TRBJ2-2; 8 bases line up with TRBD2. The CDR3 runs to 14 residues. Trimming removed 8 bases from V and 4 bases from J; junction bases left unmatched: 6. CDR3 region: CASESGRGTGELFF. The CDR3 DNA sequence: TGTGCCAGCGAGAGCGGGAGAGGCACCGGGGAGCTGTTTTTT.

The rearrangement joins TRBV11-2 to TRBJ1-4; TRBD1 agrees at 7 bases. J lost 8 bases, V lost 5 bases, and 11 bases had no gene match. The CDR3 is 15 residues long. Germline assignment: CDR1 SGHAT and CDR2 FQNNGV. CDR3 sequence: CASSRGPGGEEKLFF. The CDR3 coding sequence is TGTGCCAGCAGCCGCGGGCCAGGGGGGGAAGAAAAACTGTTTTTT.

The J gene is TRBJ2-7, the V gene TRBV6-5; TRBD2 agrees at 8 bases. Germline assignment: CDR1 MNHEY and CDR2 SVGAGI. V dropped 5 bases and J dropped 2; count of bases not matched to a gene: 8. The CDR3 length is 15 residues. CDR3 sequence (DNA): TGTGCCAGCAGTGCCCATGCGGGGGGTACCTACGAGCAGTACTTC. Encoded protein: CASSAHAGGTYEQYF.

Only a few counts were recorded for this clonotype. The CDR3 does not close with the conserved phenylalanine or tryptophan, likely indicating a read error. No DNA is shown, since the ends of the CDR3 on it are uncertain; the CDR3 is the one TCRdb lists. CDR3 in amino acids: CASSPGGL. The gene calls are TRBV7-9 and TRBJ1-1; the DNA was not used to check the table's D call, TRBD1. Germline loops: CDR1 SEHNR, CDR2 FQNEAQ (reference sequence). The CDR3 extends over 8 residues, inclusive of both ends.

In its sample, this clonotype was seen many times. The chain has TRBV7-9 and TRBJ1-2; D unclear. Per the germline V gene, CDR1 is SEHNR and CDR2 is FQNEAQ (reference sequence). CDR3 length: 13 amino acids. V was cut by 5 bases and J by 0 bases, with 7 bases left in between. The CDR3 region is CASSPDPNYGYTF. The CDR3 nucleotides are TGTGCCAGCAGCCCCGATCCTAACTATGGCTACACCTTC.

This clonotype came up a few times. The CDR3 is CASTTRRGSSYEQYF. DNA of the CDR3: TGTGCCAGCACTACTAGGCGCGGGAGCTCCTACGAGCAGTACTTC. V usage is TRBV7-2 and J usage is TRBJ2-7; 7 bases are shared with TRBD2. This CDR3 is built from 15 residues. V lost 7 bases and J lost 0; bases outside the gene matches: 9. The germline V gene has CDR1 SGHTA and CDR2 FQGNSA.

This clonotype was found a few times. V is TRBV12-3 or TRBV12-4 and J is TRBJ1-5; no clear D gene. V lost 7 bases and J lost 5, with 18 bases in between. The CDR3 is made up of 15 amino acids. The CDR3 DNA follows: TGTGCCAGCAACGACGGAGGCGACGGTCATCAGCCCCAGCATTTT. Amino acid sequence: CASNDGGDGHQPQHF.

In this sample, this clonotype turned up a few times. This chain connects TRBV6-1 to TRBJ1-1; perhaps TRBD1 as D (5 bases). V lost 2 bases to trimming and J lost 3 bases, with 10 bases between them. The germline CDR1 and CDR2 sequences are MNHNS and SASEGT. This CDR3 comprises 14 residues. This chain's CDR3 is CASSEINRYTEAFF. CDR3 nucleotide sequence: TGTGCCAGCAGTGAAATTAACAGGTACACTGAAGCTTTCTTT.

This clonotype was seen only a few times. The chain employs TRBV6-5 and TRBJ1-2; TRBD1 is a possible D gene (5 bases). The germline CDR1 and CDR2 sequences are MNHEY and SVGAGI. CDR3 length equals 13 residues. V lost 5 bases to trimming and J lost 4 bases, with 11 bases between them. For the CDR3, the DNA is TGTGCCAGCAGTACGGGGCTTCCCTATGGCTACACCTTC. This sequence encodes CASSTGLPYGYTF.

This clonotype appeared many times. The rearrangement links TRBV20-1 to TRBJ1-1, with TRBD1 as a possible D gene (6 bases). The V gene's germline CDR1 is DFQATT and CDR2 SNEGSKA (reference sequence). V was clipped by 6 bases and J by 1 base, with 15 bases between them. The CDR3 is 14 amino acids. The CDR3: CSAGIGGPNTEAFF. The DNA of the CDR3 is TGCAGTGCCGGCATTGGGGGCCCGAACACTGAAGCTTTCTTT.

There are many counts of this clonotype. V usage is TRBV15 and J usage is TRBJ1-4, with D tentatively TRBD1 (5 bases). Trimming shortened V by 5 bases and J by 3 bases, and 13 bases separated the two germline ends. CDR3 length: 15 residues. The germline CDR1 and CDR2 sequences are LNHNV and YYDKDF (reference sequence). CDR3 amino acids: CATSVRDGPNEKLFF. CDR3 coding DNA: TGTGCCACCAGCGTCCGGGACGGCCCTAATGAAAAACTGTTTTTT.

This clonotype was observed a handful of times. The chain has TRBV2 and TRBJ2-5, with D perhaps matching TRBD1 or TRBD2 (6 bases each). The CDR3 loop spans 11 amino acids. Trimming took 10 bases from V and 7 from J, leaving 13 bases between them. Germline V gene data show CDR1 as SNHLY and CDR2 as FYNNEI. CDR3 nucleotide sequence: TGTGCCACCCCCAGGGGAGGGACCCAGTACTTC. Protein product: CATPRGGTQYF.